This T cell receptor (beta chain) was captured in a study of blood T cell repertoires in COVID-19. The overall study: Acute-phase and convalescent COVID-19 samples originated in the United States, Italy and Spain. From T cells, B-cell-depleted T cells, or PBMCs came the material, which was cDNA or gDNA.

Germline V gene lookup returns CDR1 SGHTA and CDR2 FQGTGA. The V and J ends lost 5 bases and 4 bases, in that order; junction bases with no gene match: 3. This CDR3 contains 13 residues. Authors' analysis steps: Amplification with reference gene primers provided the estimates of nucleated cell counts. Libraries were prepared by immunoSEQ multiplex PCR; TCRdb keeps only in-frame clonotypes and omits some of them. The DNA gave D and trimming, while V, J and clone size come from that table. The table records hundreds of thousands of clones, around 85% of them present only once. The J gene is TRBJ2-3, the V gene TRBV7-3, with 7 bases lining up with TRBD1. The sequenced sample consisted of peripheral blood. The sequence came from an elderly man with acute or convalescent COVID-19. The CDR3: CASSPGGADTQYF. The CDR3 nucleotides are TGTGCCAGCAGCCCAGGGGGTGCAGATACGCAGTATTTT.